This T cell receptor (beta chain) stems from a study of CD8 T cells in Susac syndrome. Study-wide points: By the study's own acknowledgment, its TCR sequencing and HLA analysis included relatively few individuals.

A quantity of about 0.5 to 1 ug RNA underwent reverse transcription using random hexamers. It was immunoSEQ multiplex PCR that amplified TCR beta CDR3 across 54 Vbeta and 13 Jbeta. TCRdb fed the immunoSEQ multiplex PCR reads into MiXCR, producing one record per CDR3 protein. The sample includes approximately 270,000 distinct CDR3 sequences, around 93% of them seen just once. This CDR3 spans 11 amino acids. V dropped 2 bases and J dropped 5 bases, with 6 bases sitting between them. Per germline, CDR1 SQVTM and CDR2 ANQGSEA. The authors carried out high-throughput sequencing of TCR beta. They applied it to CD8+ and CD4+ T cells obtained from blood. The CD8+ and CD4+ T cells were isolated magnetically using a negative isolation approach, whereas the TEMRA cells were enriched by FACS. Notes on this clonotype: Its target is unknown.

The rearrangement joins TRBV29-1 to TRBJ2-5; D is undetermined. The origin of this receptor is a human donor with multiple sclerosis. Material: CD4+ T cells from PBMCs. The CDR3 loop is CSVEIGETQYF. The CDR3 DNA follows: TGCAGCGTTGAAATCGGGGAGACCCAGTACTTC.